What follows are 30 T cell receptor beta chains derived from one specimen sequenced in a study of T-cell memory formation after mild COVID-19. TCRdb processed the 5' RACE reads anew with MiXCR; each CDR3 protein has one entry. The table lists more than 350,000 distinct CDR3 sequences, roughly 20% of them singletons. The specimen sequenced was PBMCs or a T cell subset sorted from them (not recorded which). The receptors shown here come from an adult woman who had mild COVID-19 (a few samples of this study predate the infection). Cell type and time point are not known.

CDR3 coding DNA: TGTGCCAGCAGCCCGAGAATTCCGGATACGCAGTATTTT. The encoded protein is CASSPRIPDTQYF. The chain recombines TRBV5-4 with TRBJ2-3; D gene unclear. Trimming left V 4 bases short and J 6 bases short, with 12 bases between. The CDR3 is 13 residues long. Looked up from germline, CDR1 is SGHNT and CDR2 is YYREEE (reference sequence). Together with reference TRBV5-4 and TRBJ2-3, the CDR3 gives the full variable domain: ETGVTQSPTHLIKTRGQQVTLRCSSQSGHNTVSWYQQALGQGPQFIFQYYREEENGRGNFPPRFSGLQFPNYSSELNVNALELDDSALYLCASSPRIPDTQYFGPGTRLTVL.

The V call is TRBV7-9, the J call TRBJ2-3; 7 nucleotides match TRBD1. Germline CDR1 reads SEHNR; CDR2 reads FQNEAQ (reference sequence). Unmatched junction bases numbered 9, after V lost 5 bases and J lost 1 base. This CDR3 spans 16 amino acids. CDR3 nucleotides: TGTGCCAGCAGCGCGACAGGGAGTATTGGCACAGATACGCAGTATTTT. It specifies CASSATGSIGTDTQYF.

J is TRBJ2-7 and V is TRBV6-2 or TRBV6-3; no clear D. The V end lost 6 bases, the J end lost 6 bases, and 9 bases lay between the germline ends. The CDR3 extends over 11 amino acids. Germline values: CDR1 MNHEY, CDR2 SVGEGT. For the CDR3, the DNA is TGTGCCAGCAGCCAGTGGGGCGAGCAGTACTTC. Protein sequence: CASSQWGEQYF.

This clonotype was counted a few times. The chain carries TRBV15 and TRBJ2-5, with D unclear. V was clipped by 0 bases and J by 4 bases, with 9 bases between them. There are 14 residues in the CDR3. Germline CDR1 LNHNV, CDR2 YYDKDF (reference sequence). The CDR3 reads CATSRDQGGETQYF. In DNA, the CDR3 is TGTGCCACCAGCAGAGATCAAGGTGGAGAGACCCAGTACTTC.

The rearrangement joins TRBV12-3 or TRBV12-4 to TRBJ1-5, with 11 positions matching TRBD1. J was trimmed by 7 bases and V by 5 bases; bases with no gene match: 16. The length of the CDR3 is 18 residues. The CDR3 DNA sequence: TGTGCCAGCAGTCAAGGAGCCCGGACAGGGGGCTCGGGCCAGCCCCAGCATTTT. This encodes CASSQGARTGGSGQPQHF.

The chain is built from TRBV4-1 and TRBJ2-7, with 11 positions matching TRBD2. The length of the CDR3 is 17 residues. After removal of 0 bases from V and 1 base from J, the junction contained 5 bases not matched to a gene. The germline gives CDR1 MGHRA, CDR2 YSYEKL. The CDR3 nucleotides are TGCGCCAGCAGCCAAGAACTAGCGGGGGTCTATTCCTACGAGCAGTACTTC. It translates to CASSQELAGVYSYEQYF.

V gene TRBV2 combines with J gene TRBJ1-2, with a weak D call TRBD1 (6 bases). Looked up from germline, CDR1 is SNHLY and CDR2 is FYNNEI. The germline V and J ends were trimmed by 4 bases and 8 bases, with 11 bases remaining between them. The CDR3 runs 12 residues. This chain's CDR3 is CASSGGALGYTF. In DNA, the CDR3 is TGTGCCAGCAGTGGGGGGGCGCTCGGCTACACCTTC.

V gene TRBV6-2 or TRBV6-3 combines with J gene TRBJ2-5; a possible D gene is TRBD2 (6 bases). Trimming pared 6 bases from V and 4 bases from J, leaving 12 bases between. The CDR3 is 13 residues long. Germline CDR1 is MNHEY and CDR2 is SVGEGT. Written as DNA, the CDR3 is TGTGCCAGCAGCCCACCGGGGGTAGAGACCCAGTACTTC. It codes for CASSPPGVETQYF.

The chain has TRBV5-1 and TRBJ2-7; D may be TRBD1 or TRBD2 (5 bases each). Trimming removed 4 bases at V and 5 bases at J, with 16 bases between. Germline V gives CDR1 SGHRS, CDR2 YFSETQ. The CDR3 loop spans 14 amino acids. In DNA form, the CDR3 reads TGCGCCAGCAGCCCTGGCAGTGGGGACCACGAGCAGTACTTC. This codes for CASSPGSGDHEQYF.

This clonotype was seen only a few times. The V gene is TRBV9, the J gene TRBJ2-1, with D possibly being TRBD2 (6 bases). CDR3 length: 12 amino acids. The germline CDR1 and CDR2 sequences are SGDLS and YYNGEE. Trimming left V 6 bases short and J 5 bases short, with 9 bases between. The CDR3 sequence: CASNGGNNEQFF. CDR3 coding DNA: TGTGCCAGCAACGGGGGAAACAATGAGCAGTTCTTC.

CDR3 sequence (DNA): TGTGCCAGCAGCCCACAACGGGACGTCCAAGAGACCCAGTACTTC. It codes for CASSPQRDVQETQYF. The rearrangement links TRBV7-2 to TRBJ2-5; perhaps D is TRBD1 or TRBD2 (5 bases each). The V end was cut by 5 bases, the J end by 1 base, with 14 bases between. The CDR3 consists of 15 residues. Per the germline V gene, CDR1 is SGHTA and CDR2 is FQGNSA. Together with reference TRBV7-2 and TRBJ2-5, the CDR3 gives the full variable domain: GAGVSQSPSNKVTEKGKDVELRCDPISGHTALYWYRQSLGQGLEFLIYFQGNSAPDKSGLPSDRFSAERTGGSVSTLTIQRTQQEDSAVYLCASSPQRDVQETQYFGPGTRLLVL.

This chain connects TRBV3-1 to TRBJ2-3, with TRBD2 matching 15 bases. The CDR3 sequence is 17 residues long. Trimming removed 1 base from V and 3 bases from J; junction bases left unmatched: 2. The germline V gene encodes CDR1 LGHDT and CDR2 YNNKEL (reference sequence). Here the CDR3 reads CASSQVGTSGGTDTQYF. The CDR3 bases are TGTGCCAGCAGCCAAGTCGGGACTAGCGGGGGGACAGATACGCAGTATTTT.

As regards this clonotype: The junction and the germline gene differ at one end; a read error may be behind it. The chain uses TRBV10-3 and TRBJ2-7; 10 nucleotides line up with TRBD1. CDR1 and CDR2 from the germline V gene are ENHRY and SYGVKD. CDR3 size: 15 residues. Written as DNA, the CDR3 is TGTGCCATCAGTGAGTCCGGGACAGGGGCCTACGATCAGTACTTC. This sequence encodes CAISESGTGAYDQYF.

This clonotype was seen at least ten times. The chain joins TRBV7-6 to TRBJ1-1; TRBD1 is a possible D gene (6 bases). V dropped 3 bases and J dropped 11 bases, with 13 bases sitting between them. Germline V lookup: CDR1 SGHVS, CDR2 FNYEAQ. This CDR3 is built from 12 residues. Here the CDR3 reads CASSLSGQGAFF. Written as DNA, the CDR3 is TGTGCCAGCAGCTTGAGTGGCCAGGGGGCTTTCTTT.

This clonotype was detected only a few times. The chain carries TRBV5-1 and TRBJ2-3, with D uncertain. The CDR3 is 14 amino acids. Trimming stripped 3 bases from V and 4 bases from J, with 12 bases between. The germline V gene has CDR1 SGHRS and CDR2 YFSETQ. CDR3 DNA sequence: TGCGCCAGCAGCTCCCCTACCAGTCCAGATACGCAGTATTTT. Translating gives CASSSPTSPDTQYF.

The CDR3 reads CASSIGQGVYEQYF. CDR3 bases: TGTGCCAGCAGCATCGGACAGGGTGTATACGAGCAGTACTTC. The rearrangement links TRBV6-5 to TRBJ2-7; 8 bases align to TRBD1. V lost 6 bases and J lost 4; bases outside the gene matches: 8. The CDR3 covers 14 residues. Germline CDR1 is MNHEY and CDR2 is SVGAGI.

In its sample, this clonotype was seen a few times. J is TRBJ1-2 and V is TRBV7-8; no clear D. The CDR3 is 15 amino acids. Deletions cut 5 bases from V and 4 bases from J, with 17 bases between. Per germline, CDR1 SGHVS and CDR2 FQNEAQ. The CDR3 is CASSPPRHGSYGYTF. DNA for the CDR3: TGTGCCAGCAGCCCTCCCCGACATGGTAGCTATGGCTACACCTTC.

The chain combines TRBV10-3 with TRBJ2-5; D may be TRBD2 (6 bases). The CDR3 runs to 14 residues. Germline V gene data show CDR1 as ENHRY and CDR2 as SYGVKD. V shed 5 bases and J shed 5 bases, with 15 bases lying between them. DNA of the CDR3: TGTGCCATCAGTAGGGACTCGGGGGTTGAGACCCAGTACTTC. Translating it yields CAISRDSGVETQYF.

V is TRBV12-3 or TRBV12-4 and J is TRBJ2-7, with a weak D call TRBD1 (6 bases). The germline V and J ends were trimmed by 2 bases and 5 bases, with 16 bases remaining between them. The CDR3 runs 15 residues. The CDR3 here is CASSLSWGLKDEQYF. Written as DNA, the CDR3 is TGTGCCAGCAGTTTAAGTTGGGGGCTCAAGGACGAGCAGTACTTC.

The chain employs TRBV5-1 and TRBJ2-6, with D maybe TRBD2 (5 bases). CDR3 length equals 14 residues. Germline V gives CDR1 SGHRS, CDR2 YFSETQ. The V gene lost 4 bases and the J gene lost 0 bases, with 5 bases spanning the gap. The CDR3 bases are TGCGCCAGCAGCCGGGACTCTGGGGCCAACGTCCTGACTTTC. Translating gives CASSRDSGANVLTF.

A few counts support this clonotype. The chain joins TRBV7-2 to TRBJ2-3; 13 bases match TRBD2. The CDR3 is made up of 22 amino acids. Trimming removed 3 bases from V and 0 bases from J; junction bases left unmatched: 18. Germline V lookup: CDR1 SGHTA, CDR2 FQGNSA. CDR3: CASSLHPTSGGAWTASTDTQYF. The CDR3 bases are TGTGCCAGCAGCTTGCACCCAACTAGCGGGGGGGCTTGGACTGCTAGCACAGATACGCAGTATTTT.

The chain employs TRBV7-7 and TRBJ2-5; D possibly uses TRBD1 or TRBD2 (6 bases each). The V end was cut by 2 bases, the J end by 3 bases, with 13 bases between. CDR1 SSHAT and CDR2 FNYEAQ come from the germline V gene (reference sequence). The CDR3 consists of 15 residues. CDR3 sequence: CASSLMGGLEETQYF. CDR3 bases: TGTGCCAGCAGCTTAATGGGGGGCCTGGAAGAGACCCAGTACTTC.

The chain links TRBV18 to TRBJ1-4; perhaps TRBD1 as D (6 bases). The CDR3 spans 13 residues. Per germline, CDR1 KGHSH and CDR2 LQKENI. Trimming took off 6 bases at V and 5 bases at J, with 10 bases between the two ends. The CDR3 is CASSFGQNEKLFF. The CDR3 nucleotides are TGTGCCAGCTCTTTCGGACAGAATGAAAAACTGTTTTTT. Using reference TRBV18 and TRBJ1-4 for the parts outside the CDR3, the full variable domain is NAGVMQNPRHLVRRRGQEARLRCSPMKGHSHVYWYRQLPEEGLKFMVYLQKENIIDESGMPKERFSAEFPKEGPSILRIQQVVRGDSAAYFCASSFGQNEKLFFGSGTQLSVL.

This chain joins TRBV29-1 and TRBJ2-1; the D call may be TRBD1 or TRBD2 (6 bases each). CDR1 is SQVTM, CDR2 ANQGSEA, per germline. The CDR3 length is 12 residues. Trimming shortened V by 6 bases and J by 7 bases, and 13 bases separated the two germline ends. The CDR3 DNA reads as TGCAGCGTAGACCGAGGGGGGAATGAGCAGTTCTTC. Amino acids: CSVDRGGNEQFF.

The chain uses TRBV10-3 and TRBJ1-6; D call uncertain. Germline values: CDR1 ENHRY, CDR2 SYGVKD. The CDR3 is 15 residues long. Between the trimmed V and J ends, which lost 2 bases and 4 bases, there was a span of 9 bases. The CDR3 coding sequence is TGTGCCATCAGTGAGGACCGGGGTTATAATTCACCCCTCCACTTT. Residues: CAISEDRGYNSPLHF.

This clonotype was observed a few times. The chain combines TRBV30 with TRBJ1-1; D may be TRBD1 (5 bases). The CDR3 is 15 amino acids. The germline V gene has CDR1 GTSNPN and CDR2 SVGIG (reference sequence). V was pared by 5 bases and J by 0 bases, with 16 bases between. In nucleotides, the CDR3 is TGTGCCTGGGCAGACTCACCGGGGGTGAACACTGAAGCTTTCTTT. Encoded protein: CAWADSPGVNTEAFF.

This clonotype was observed a handful of times. The CDR3 here is CASSLTWEKYNEQFF. Here the CDR3 DNA reads TGTGCCAGCAGCTTAACGTGGGAGAAGTACAATGAGCAGTTCTTC. This chain links TRBV7-2 with TRBJ2-1; D perhaps matches TRBD2 (5 bases). V dropped 2 bases and J dropped 4 bases, with 12 bases sitting between them. Germline V gene lookup returns CDR1 SGHTA and CDR2 FQGNSA. CDR3 length: 15 residues.

This clonotype turned up a few times. The chain employs TRBV5-5 and TRBJ1-1; D remains unclear. Germline CDR1 SGHKS, CDR2 YYEKEE (reference sequence). V lost 1 base and J 3 bases, leaving 13 bases between the germline ends. CDR3 length equals 15 residues. The CDR3 loop reads CASSLFGGQDTEAFF. The CDR3 DNA follows: TGTGCCAGCAGCTTGTTTGGAGGTCAGGACACTGAAGCTTTCTTT.

The chain combines TRBV2 with TRBJ2-3; TRBD1 matches 10 bases. The J segment lost 3 bases and the V segment lost 7 bases, leaving 7 bases of the junction unmatched. The CDR3 spans 15 residues. The germline CDR1 and CDR2 sequences are SNHLY and FYNNEI. CDR3 sequence (DNA): TGTGCCAGCATGCGGGACAGGGGTGCTACAGATACGCAGTATTTT. Protein product: CASMRDRGATDTQYF. Full variable domain (missing parts from reference TRBV2 and TRBJ2-3): EPEVTQTPSHQVTQMGQEVILRCVPISNHLYFYWYRQILGQKVEFLVSFYNNEISEKSEIFDDQFSVERPDGSNFTLKIRSTKLEDSAMYFCASMRDRGATDTQYFGPGTRLTVL.

This clonotype was counted between two and nine times. The chain employs TRBV7-9 and TRBJ2-2; unclear D gene. Germline-derived CDR1 and CDR2 are SEHNR and FQNEAQ (reference sequence). This CDR3 is 12 amino acids long. V dropped 6 bases and J dropped 6 bases, with 8 bases sitting between them. The CDR3 loop reads CASRNFPGELFF. CDR3 nucleotide sequence: TGTGCCAGCAGAAATTTCCCCGGGGAGCTGTTTTTT.